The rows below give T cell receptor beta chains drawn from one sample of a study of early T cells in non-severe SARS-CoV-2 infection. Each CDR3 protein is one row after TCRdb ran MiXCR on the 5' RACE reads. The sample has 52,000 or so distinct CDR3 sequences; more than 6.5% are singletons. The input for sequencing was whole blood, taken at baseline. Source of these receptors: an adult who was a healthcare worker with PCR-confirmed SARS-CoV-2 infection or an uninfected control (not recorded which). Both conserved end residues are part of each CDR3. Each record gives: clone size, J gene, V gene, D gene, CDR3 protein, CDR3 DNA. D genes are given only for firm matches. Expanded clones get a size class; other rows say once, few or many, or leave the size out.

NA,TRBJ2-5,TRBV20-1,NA,CSARLLASTQYF,TGCAGTGCTAGATTACTAGCTTCGACCCAGTACTTC
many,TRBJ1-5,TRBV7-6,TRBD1,CASSSDPPDRESNQPQHF,TGTGCCAGCAGCTCCGACCCCCCTGACAGGGAGAGCAATCAGCCCCAGCATTTT
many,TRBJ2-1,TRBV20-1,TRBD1,CSARDQRFGTGLGRWGHSYNEQFF,TGCAGTGCTAGAGATCAGAGGTTTGGGACAGGGTTAGGTCGATGGGGGCACTCCTACAATGAGCAGTTCTTC
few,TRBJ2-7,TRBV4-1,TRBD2,CASSLSLAGGREQYF,TGCGCCAGCAGCCTTTCGCTAGCGGGGGGTCGGGAGCAGTACTTC
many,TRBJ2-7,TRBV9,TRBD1,CASSPGQAYYEQYF,TGTGCCAGCAGCCCGGGACAGGCTTACTACGAGCAGTACTTC
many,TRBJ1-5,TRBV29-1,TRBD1,CSVGDRGDQPQHF,TGCAGCGTCGGGGACAGGGGGGATCAGCCCCAGCATTTT
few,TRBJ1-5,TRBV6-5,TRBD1,CASSSDRDQPQHF,TGTGCCAGCAGCTCTGACAGGGATCAGCCCCAGCATTTT
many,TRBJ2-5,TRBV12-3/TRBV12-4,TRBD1,CASSPGQGRPQYF,TGTGCCAGCAGTCCTGGACAGGGTCGGCCCCAGTACTTC
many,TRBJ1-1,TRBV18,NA,CASSLTPQRMNTEAFF,TGTGCCAGCTCACTGACGCCCCAGAGGATGAACACTGAAGCTTTCTTT
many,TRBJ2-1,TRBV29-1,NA,CSVPQGNEQFF,TGCAGCGTTCCCCAGGGCAATGAGCAGTTCTTC
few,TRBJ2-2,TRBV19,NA,CASSIDPPTARSTGELFF,TGTGCCAGTAGTATAGATCCCCCGACTGCACGAAGCACCGGGGAGCTGTTTTTT
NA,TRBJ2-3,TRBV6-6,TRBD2,CASSLAASTDTQYF,TGTGCCAGCAGTCTAGCGGCTAGCACAGATACGCAGTATTTT
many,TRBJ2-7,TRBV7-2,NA,CASSPNRGSYEQYF,TGTGCCAGCAGCCCAAACCGGGGCTCCTACGAGCAGTACTTC
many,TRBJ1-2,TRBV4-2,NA,CASSPTGAYGYTF,TGTGCCAGCAGCCCTACGGGGGCCTATGGCTACACCTTC
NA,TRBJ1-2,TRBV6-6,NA,CASSYSAGDYGYTF,TGTGCCAGCAGTTATTCGGCAGGGGACTATGGCTACACCTTC
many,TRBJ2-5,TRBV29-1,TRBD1,CSVWSTGGGETQYF,TGCAGCGTTTGGTCGACAGGGGGGGGAGAGACCCAGTACTTC
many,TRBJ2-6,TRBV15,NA,CATSTFDPLPGANVLTF,TGTGCCACCAGCACCTTCGACCCGCTTCCTGGGGCCAACGTCCTGACTTTC
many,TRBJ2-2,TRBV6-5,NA,CASSLEVGNTGELFF,TGTGCCAGCAGTCTAGAAGTAGGGAACACCGGGGAGCTGTTTTTT